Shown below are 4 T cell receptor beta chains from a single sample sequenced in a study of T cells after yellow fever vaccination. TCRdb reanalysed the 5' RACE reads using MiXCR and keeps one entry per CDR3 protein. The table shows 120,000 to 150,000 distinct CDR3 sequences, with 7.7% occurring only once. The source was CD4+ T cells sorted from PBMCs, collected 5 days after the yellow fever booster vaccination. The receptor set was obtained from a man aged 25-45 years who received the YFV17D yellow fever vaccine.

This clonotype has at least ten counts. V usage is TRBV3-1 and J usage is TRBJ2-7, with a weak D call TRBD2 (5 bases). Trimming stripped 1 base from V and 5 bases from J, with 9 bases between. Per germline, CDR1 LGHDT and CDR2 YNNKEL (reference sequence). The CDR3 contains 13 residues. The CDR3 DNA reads TGTGCCAGCAGCCAAGTCTCCGGGAACGAGCAGTACTTC. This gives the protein CASSQVSGNEQYF.

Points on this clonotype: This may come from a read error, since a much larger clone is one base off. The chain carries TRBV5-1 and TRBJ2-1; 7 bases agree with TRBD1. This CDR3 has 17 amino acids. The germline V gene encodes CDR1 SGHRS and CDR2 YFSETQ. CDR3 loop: CATSLADRSPSYNEQFF. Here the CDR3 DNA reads TGCGCCACCAGCTTGGCGGACAGGTCTCCTTCCTACAATGAGCAGTTCTTC.

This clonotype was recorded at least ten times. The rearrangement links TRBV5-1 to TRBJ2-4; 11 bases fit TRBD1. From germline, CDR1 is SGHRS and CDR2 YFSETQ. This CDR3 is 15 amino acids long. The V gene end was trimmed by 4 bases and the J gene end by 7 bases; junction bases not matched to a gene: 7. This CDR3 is CASSPTDRGLNIQYF. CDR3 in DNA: TGCGCCAGCAGCCCCACGGACAGGGGGCTGAACATTCAGTACTTC.

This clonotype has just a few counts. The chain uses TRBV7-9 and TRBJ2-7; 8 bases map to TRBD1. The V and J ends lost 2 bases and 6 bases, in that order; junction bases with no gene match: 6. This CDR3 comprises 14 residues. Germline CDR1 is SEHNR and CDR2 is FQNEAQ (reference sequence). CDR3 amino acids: CASSLHQGASEQYF. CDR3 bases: TGTGCCAGCAGCTTACACCAGGGGGCTAGCGAGCAGTACTTC. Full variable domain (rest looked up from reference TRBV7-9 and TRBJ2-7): DTGVSQNPRHKITKRGQNVTFRCDPISEHNRLYWYRQTLGQGPEFLTYFQNEAQLEKSRLLSDRFSAERPKGSFSTLEIQRTEQGDSAMYLCASSLHQGASEQYFGPGTRLTVT.